The T cell receptor (beta chain) described here comes from a study of blood T cell repertoires in COVID-19. Study details: Sources were T cells, B-cell-depleted T cells, or PBMCs; the material itself was cDNA or gDNA.

Under the authors' procedure: It was from reference gene primer amplification that nucleated cell counts were estimated. Data came from immunoSEQ multiplex PCR; TCRdb stores just in-frame clones and leaves some out. V, J and clone size reflect that table, while D and trimming were determined from the DNA. The sample lists 310,000 or so clones, more than 75% occurring once. The germline V gene encodes CDR1 SGHKS and CDR2 YYEKEE (reference sequence). The CDR3 totals 13 residues. V dropped 0 bases and J dropped 9 bases, with 9 bases sitting between them. The age range of participants was about 18 to 100 years, with residence in around 22 US areas.

This receptor was identified in a woman aged 18-29 years who had recovered from COVID-19. The gene calls are TRBV5-5 and TRBJ2-2; a weak D match, TRBD1 (5 bases). Sequenced: PBMCs or T cells enriched from blood (not recorded which). Written as DNA, the CDR3 is TGTGCCAGCAGCTTGGGCAGGGAACGGGAGCTGTTTTTT. It is translated as CASSLGRERELFF.